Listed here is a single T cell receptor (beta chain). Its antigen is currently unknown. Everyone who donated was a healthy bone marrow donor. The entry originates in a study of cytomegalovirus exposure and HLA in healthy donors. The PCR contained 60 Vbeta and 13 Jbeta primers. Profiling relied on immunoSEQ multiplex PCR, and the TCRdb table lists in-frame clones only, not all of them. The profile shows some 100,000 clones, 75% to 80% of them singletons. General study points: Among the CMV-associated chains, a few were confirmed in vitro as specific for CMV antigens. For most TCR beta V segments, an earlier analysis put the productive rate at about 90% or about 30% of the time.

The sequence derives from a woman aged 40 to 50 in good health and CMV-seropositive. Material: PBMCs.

In DNA, the CDR3 is TGTGCCAGCCCAGGAAGGGACTTCTCCTACAATGAGCAGTTCTTC. Translated, it gives CASPGRDFSYNEQFF. The chain links TRBV6-1 to TRBJ2-1; D perhaps matches TRBD2 (6 bases). The CDR3 spans 15 residues. The germline V gene encodes CDR1 MNHNS and CDR2 SASEGT. V gave up 8 bases and J gave up 0 bases, with 14 bases separating them.